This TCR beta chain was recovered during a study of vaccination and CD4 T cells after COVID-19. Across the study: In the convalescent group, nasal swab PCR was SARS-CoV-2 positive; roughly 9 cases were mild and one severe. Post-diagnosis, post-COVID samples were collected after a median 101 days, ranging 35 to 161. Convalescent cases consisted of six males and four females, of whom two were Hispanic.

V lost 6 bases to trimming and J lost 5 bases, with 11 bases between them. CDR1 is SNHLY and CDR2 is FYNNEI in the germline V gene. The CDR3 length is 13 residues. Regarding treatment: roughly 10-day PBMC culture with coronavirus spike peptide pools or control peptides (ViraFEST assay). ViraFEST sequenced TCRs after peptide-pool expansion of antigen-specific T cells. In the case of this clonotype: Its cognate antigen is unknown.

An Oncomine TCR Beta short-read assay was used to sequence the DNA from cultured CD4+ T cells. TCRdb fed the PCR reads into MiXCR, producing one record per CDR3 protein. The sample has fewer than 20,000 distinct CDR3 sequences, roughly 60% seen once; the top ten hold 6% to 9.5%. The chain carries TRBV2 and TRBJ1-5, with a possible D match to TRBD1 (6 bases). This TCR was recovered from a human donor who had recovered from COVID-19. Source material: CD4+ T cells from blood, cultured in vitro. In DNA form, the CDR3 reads TGTGCCAGCAGACAGGGAGGGTATCAGCCCCAGCATTTT. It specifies CASRQGGYQPQHF.